The T cell receptor beta chain under discussion was sequenced for a study of T cell clones after liver transplantation. Study-wide context: Samples came from ITN030ST, which attempted immunosuppression withdrawal within 2 years of liver transplantation. Without induction therapy, subjects received standard immunosuppression until 12-24 months post-transplant. The study, taken as a whole, reports: A larger donor-reactive than third-party decline suggested partial antigen-specific deletion. Conclusions were preliminary, with small, heterogeneous patient groups.

As to this clone: Its antigen is currently unknown.

Clones were read by immunoSEQ multiplex PCR, and TCRdb kept only the in-frame ones, dropping some. Among tens of thousands of clones listed, about 92% were seen once. Here the sequenced sample was CD4+ T cells from blood, taken before liver transplant. The clonotype comes from a human donor who received a liver transplant.

The CDR3 spells CASRKTGTADGYTF. Here the CDR3 DNA reads TGTGCCAGCAGGAAGACCGGGACAGCCGATGGCTACACCTTC. This chain links TRBV2 with TRBJ1-2, with 7 bases fitting TRBD1. CDR1 is SNHLY, CDR2 FYNNEI, per germline. The CDR3 totals 14 residues. The ends lost 6 bases at V and 6 bases at J; junction bases unmatched: 10.